The T cell receptor (beta chain) under discussion was sequenced for a study of regulatory T cells in long-lasting Graves disease (dated by TCRdb to about 2021). Regarding the research as a whole: Patients with newly diagnosed Graves' disease had been on antithyroid drugs for under 3 months. Persistent Graves' disease patients were compared with newly diagnosed Graves' disease patients by peripheral blood TCR sequencing and RNA sequencing. The study took place in China and was registered as a clinical trial. A total of 35 or so samples were covered by TCR sequencing, comprising approximately 13 persistent and about 20 newly diagnosed Graves' disease patients.

In the paper's terms, the time point label means: newly diagnosed GD, antithyroid drugs for less than 3 months. RNA was extracted from PBMCs in TRIzol for both TCR sequencing and RNA sequencing. Graves' disease was diagnosed according to American Thyroid Association guidelines. Recruitment of patients was carried out at an endocrinology department in Xi'an, China. From each patient, nine milliliters of peripheral blood was collected into an EDTA anticoagulant tube. Ficoll Paque Plus density gradient separation was used to isolate PBMCs, and no additional T cell sorting was done. An Agilent 2100 Bioanalyzer and agarose gel were used to assess RNA quality, and a NanoDrop 2000 was used to measure RNA concentration. The library was obtained by multiplex PCR. Sequencing was carried out with an Illumina HiSeq 4000. To build TCR beta libraries, CDR3 regions were amplified by Arm-PCR using iRepertoire HTBI primers. Gel purification was performed on PCR products prior to sequencing. Per the source publication's procedure: A total of some 60 TRBV and 14 TRBJ segments were identified across samples and were used for gene usage analysis of CDR3 amino acid clonotypes. COPE and FqMerger were used to merge the filtered high-quality paired reads into contigs. BLAST was used to align contigs to IMGT TRBV, TRBD and TRBJ reference genes, with CDR3 defined following IMGT. Any clonotype with a frequency above 0.1% was counted as a highly expanded clone. Repertoire diversity was measured by Shannon entropy, and V-J evenness by the Gini coefficient. Clonotypes shared by more than one individual were considered public. TCRdb's own reprocessing of the public reads used fastp at Q25 and MiXCR and kept productive beta chains. Each CDR3 protein appears once, grouped with its most common genes and DNA. TCRdb's processing, not the study's, gives the V and J calls here. The sample contains under 700,000 distinct CDR3 sequences, 15% to 20% of them found a single time. The ten top clones hold more than 20% of the sample.

The investigation overall reported the following: Only the TCR beta chain was sequenced and analyzed. Compared with newly diagnosed patients, patients with persistent Graves' disease had lower TCR Shannon entropy and fewer highly expanded clones, which suggests clonal expansion. The authors acknowledged the small sample size as a limitation that may reduce accuracy. More public clonotypes were shared among persistent patients (fewer than 3,000) than among newly diagnosed patients (roughly 1,000). Preferential use of TRBV28, TRBJ1-2 and TRBJ2-5 was observed in persistent disease, whereas TRBV20-1 and TRBJ2-1 were favored in newly diagnosed disease. The study examined only peripheral blood because the primary lesion, thyroid tissue, could not be accessed.

Ten or more counts support this clonotype. Its binding antigen is unknown. No much larger clonotype is one base removed from it; base qualities were not supplied. Ends trimmed: V by 0 bases, J by 9 bases; bases unmatched to a gene: 6. Counted from cysteine to phenylalanine, this CDR3 has 15 amino acids. Only CDR3 DNA is held: 45 bases, read in frame from base 1. From a lookup of the germline V gene, CDR1 and CDR2 are MGHRA and YSYEKL. These records were also assigned to another study, of T cells in Graves' hyperthyroidism and ophthalmopathy. As that second paper reports: Stable Graves' hyperthyroidism was defined as no progression to ophthalmopathy during 18 months of follow-up. Hyperthyroidism patients were newly diagnosed, had a disease duration of under 2 months, and were aged 18 to 65 years. Patients with uncontrolled infections, other autoimmune diseases, pregnancy or lactation were excluded. Clinical symptoms, serum thyroxine and TRAb, thyroid ultrasound, and orbital computed tomography formed the basis for the diagnoses. The first round of RT-PCR for the TCR CDR3 was performed with the HTBI primer set and the Qiagen OneStep RT-PCR kit. Most expanded thyroid clonotypes (frequency above 0.001) were also detected in blood, suggesting blood repertoires may reflect thyroid immune responses. In cross-validation, a model built on a 13 V-J signature told ophthalmopathy apart from stable hyperthyroidism with 85% to 90% sensitivity and about 81% specificity, and in testing the same model reached 80%/75%. In validation, the model predicted progression to ophthalmopathy a median of approximately 6.6 months before onset, with approximately 70% sensitivity and roughly 73% specificity. TCR V-J signatures able to tell the groups apart were searched for in a discovery cohort of approximately 95 patients, of whom around 43 had Graves' ophthalmopathy and about 55 had stable Graves' hyperthyroidism. Prospective prediction of ophthalmopathy was tested in an independent validation cohort consisting of about 20 hyperthyroidism patients and some 15 patients who later progressed to ophthalmopathy. The approximately 97 discovery patients were randomly divided into training and test sets at a 7:3 ratio. Thyroid tissue and blood T-cell repertoires from more than 5 Graves' hyperthyroidism patients were also compared in the study. After blood sampling, hyperthyroidism patients were treated with methimazole at a starting dose of 30 mg daily, and ophthalmopathy patients were treated with high-dose intravenous methylprednisolone. Libraries were constructed in a second round of multiplex PCR, after which size selection and purification were carried out. The libraries were sequenced on an Illumina HiSeq2000 using paired-end 100 bp reads. SOAPnuke was used to process the raw data, with reads discarded if the reads contained adapters or uncalled bases, had a mean Phred below 15, or lacked an exact constant-primer or identifier match. High-quality paired reads were merged using COPE v1.2.5, and each unique nucleotide sequence was defined as a clonotype. MiTCR v1.1 was used to align clonotypes to the IMGT TRBV, TRBD and TRBJ reference segments. The analysis included only V-J combinations with a frequency above 0.0001, which together covered 99% to 99.2% of the repertoires. The TCS score was defined as F50 (clonal expansion) divided by E x V (chaos), with BLOSUM62-based TCRdist calculated between CDR3 peptides within each V-J. Welch's t-statistics and random forest reduced around 510 V-J features to roughly 13, which were used in a naive Bayes classifier (R e1071). No statistical method was used to set the sample size in advance, and investigators knew the group allocation. The paper reports TCR Vbeta CDR3 sequencing of 140 or so peripheral blood samples: 40 to 45 ophthalmopathy, about 75 hyperthyroidism and approximately 17 progressor patients.

The sequences come from peripheral blood mononuclear cells (PBMCs), collected at new diagnosis, from a patient treated with antithyroid drugs. This clonotype was obtained from a woman aged 35-60 years with Graves disease. Donor details come from another sample of the same person, matched by shared clones. The chain employs TRBV4-1 and TRBJ2-1; 9 bases in the junction line up with TRBD2. The nucleotide sequence is TGCGCCAGCAGCCAAGATTTGGCGGGGGGGGCTGAGCAGTTCTTC. Translation gives CASSQDLAGGAEQFF.